Listed below are T cell receptor beta chains from one sample, sequenced in a study of vaccination effects on CD4 cells after COVID-19. Antigens for these TCRs are unknown. TCRdb keeps only in-frame clones here, not all; method: immunoSEQ multiplex PCR. The sample has some 30,000 clones, around 85% seen once; the top ten hold about 5.7%. The sequencing used CD4+ T cells from PBMCs cultured with SARS-CoV-2 spike peptides, collected after COVID-19 vaccination. Receptors were obtained from a human donor who received a COVID-19 vaccine. Some clones in this sample may be carry-over from other donors' samples. The CDR3 runs from the conserved cysteine through the conserved F or W. The D gene is left open where the match is weak. A clone size is listed for some rows: how often the clone was seen (once, few, many), or a class if it is expanded.

>-|13|-|TRBJ2-5|TRBV7-2
TGTGCCAGCAGCGCTCCCGGGGAAGAGACCCAGTACTTC
CASSAPGEETQYF
>-|16|-|TRBJ2-6|TRBV19
TGTGCCAGTAGTATGCGACAGTCCTCTGGGGCCAACGTCCTGACTTTC
CASSMRQSSGANVLTF
>TRBD1|15|-|TRBJ1-4|TRBV5-1
TGCGCCAGCAGCCCAGCAGGGACAGCTAATGAAAAACTGTTTTTT
CASSPAGTANEKLFF
>-|14|-|TRBJ1-1|TRBV9
TGTGCCAGCAGCGTAAGTGGAGATGACACTGAAGCTTTCTTT
CASSVSGDDTEAFF
>TRBD1|15|-|TRBJ1-4|TRBV18
TGTGCCAGCTCACCACTACAGGGGGAAGGGGAAAAACTGTTTTTT
CASSPLQGEGEKLFF
>-|13|few|TRBJ1-2|TRBV29-1
TGCAGCGTTGAAGCGCCCTTTCTGGATGGCTACACCTTC
CSVEAPFLDGYTF
>-|14|-|TRBJ1-4|TRBV5-1
TGCGCCAGCAGCTCCCCAGGGCGACAAGAAAAACTGTTTTTT
CASSSPGRQEKLFF
>-|12|once|TRBJ1-1|TRBV5-6
TGTGCCAGCAGCTTCCGGGCCACTGAAGCTTTCTTT
CASSFRATEAFF
>-|12|-|TRBJ2-5|TRBV25-1
TGTGCCAGCAGTGTAAGGGAAGAGACCCAGTACTTC
CASSVREETQYF
>-|16|once|TRBJ1-2|TRBV18
TGTGCCAGCTCACCATCATTCGAGTCAGGGACCTATGGCTACACCTTC
CASSPSFESGTYGYTF
>TRBD1|15|-|TRBJ1-2|TRBV7-2
TGTGCCAGCAGCTCTCCGGGACAGGGTTACTATGGCTACACCTTC
CASSSPGQGYYGYTF
>-|12|-|TRBJ1-1|TRBV6-6
TGTGCCAGCAGTTACCCGAACACTGAAGCTTTCTTT
CASSYPNTEAFF
>-|13|-|TRBJ1-4|TRBV6-5
TGTGCCAGCAGTTCACAGGGCGGCGAAAAACTGTTTTTT
CASSSQGGEKLFF
>TRBD2|14|-|TRBJ2-7|TRBV6-6
TGTGCCAGCAGTTACGGCGGGAGACCCTACGAGCAGTACTTC
CASSYGGRPYEQYF
>-|16|few|TRBJ2-3|TRBV6-5
TGTGCCAGCAGTTACTTATCACGGGGCGGCACAGATACGCAGTATTTT
CASSYLSRGGTDTQYF
>-|13|-|TRBJ2-7|TRBV2
TGTGCCAGCAGTGAACAGGGGATCTACGAGCAGTACTTC
CASSEQGIYEQYF
>-|15|-|TRBJ1-6|TRBV4-1
TGCGCCAGCAGCCCCCTCTCAGTCCCCAATTCACCCCTCCACTTT
CASSPLSVPNSPLHF
>TRBD1|15|few|TRBJ1-5|TRBV6-2/TRBV6-3
TGTGCCAGCAGCAGGGGGACAGGCACAACTCAGCCCCAGCATTTT
CASSRGTGTTQPQHF